Here is one T cell receptor (beta chain) with its context. What it binds is unknown. The sample is drawn from a study of CD8+ T cells in alopecia areata. About the research overall: The study gave treated patients oral tofacitinib at 5 to 10 mg twice daily.

J was trimmed by 3 bases and V by 2 bases; bases with no gene match: 4. The CDR3 totals 15 residues. Germline values: CDR1 MGHRA, CDR2 YSYEKL. Reverse transcribed after extraction, RNA yielded cDNA as the sequencing template. TCRdb keeps only in-frame clones here, not all; method: immunoSEQ multiplex PCR. The repertoire has 110,000 to 150,000 clones, approximately 50% of them found once; the top ten carry over 0.75%. Broader study findings: For lesional scalp, especially alopecia totalis/universalis, clonality was higher than in normal scalp.

Peripheral blood samples and lesional scalp punch biopsies were obtained from alopecia areata patients. The TCR was taken from a human donor with alopecia areata. The chain combines TRBV4-1 with TRBJ1-1, with TRBD1 matching 9 bases. Sequencing was performed on CD4+ T cells sorted from blood, taken at week 0. In DNA form, the CDR3 reads TGCGCCAGCAGCCAAACAGGGGGCGAAGACACTGAAGCTTTCTTT. It is translated as CASSQTGGEDTEAFF.